Listed below are T cell receptor beta chains from one sample, sequenced in a study of T cell changes during pregnancy in multiple sclerosis. Assay: immunoSEQ multiplex PCR; the TCRdb copy retains only in-frame clones and omits some. The data show tens of thousands of clones, approximately 93% seen once. Material: peripheral blood, obtained after pregnancy. These receptors were obtained from a female donor in good health, enrolled as a control in a pregnancy study. The CDR3 runs from the conserved cysteine through the conserved F or W. Each record gives: V gene, J gene, D gene, clone size, CDR3 DNA, CDR3 protein. The D gene is left open where the match is weak. Expanded clones are given a class, and other clones once, few, many or no size at all.

v_gene: TRBV30
j_gene: TRBJ2-1
d_gene: TRBD2
abundance: .
CDR3nt: TGTGCCTGGAGTGTTTTACTAGCGGGAAATGACAATGAGCAGTTCTTC
CDR3aa: CAWSVLLAGNDNEQFF

v_gene: TRBV20-1
j_gene: TRBJ2-1
d_gene: .
abundance: .
CDR3nt: TGCAGTGCTACTTCCAATGAGCAGTTCTTC
CDR3aa: CSATSNEQFF

v_gene: TRBV4-1
j_gene: TRBJ2-1
d_gene: .
abundance: .
CDR3nt: TGCGCCAGCAGTGAGCGGTACAATGAGCAGTTCTTC
CDR3aa: CASSERYNEQFF

v_gene: TRBV9
j_gene: TRBJ2-7
d_gene: .
abundance: .
CDR3nt: TGTGCCAGCAGCCCTAGCACAGCGGAGGGAGCCCTTTACGAGCAGTACTTC
CDR3aa: CASSPSTAEGALYEQYF

v_gene: TRBV25-1
j_gene: TRBJ2-1
d_gene: .
abundance: .
CDR3nt: TGTGCCAGCAGTCAGGGAGGGGGTCACTACAATGAGCAGTTCTTC
CDR3aa: CASSQGGGHYNEQFF

v_gene: TRBV18
j_gene: TRBJ1-1
d_gene: .
abundance: few
CDR3nt: TGTGCCAGCTCACCATTCGAGGGCGCTGAAGCTTTCTTT
CDR3aa: CASSPFEGAEAFF

v_gene: TRBV4-1
j_gene: TRBJ2-7
d_gene: TRBD1
abundance: .
CDR3nt: TGCGCCAGCAGCCTCGGTGGGGACAGGGCCCACGAGCAGTACTTC
CDR3aa: CASSLGGDRAHEQYF

v_gene: TRBV29-1
j_gene: TRBJ1-1
d_gene: TRBD1
abundance: .
CDR3nt: TGCAGCGTCACAAGACAGGGCTCTGAAGCTTTCTTT
CDR3aa: CSVTRQGSEAFF

v_gene: TRBV15
j_gene: TRBJ2-2
d_gene: .
abundance: .
CDR3nt: TGTGCCACCAGCAGAGATACTAGCTCCGGGGAGCTGTTTTTT
CDR3aa: CATSRDTSSGELFF

v_gene: TRBV4-1
j_gene: TRBJ2-2
d_gene: TRBD2
abundance: .
CDR3nt: TGCGCCAGCAGCCTCCCTCCTCCGGGACTAGCGAACACCGGGGAGCTGTTTTTT
CDR3aa: CASSLPPPGLANTGELFF